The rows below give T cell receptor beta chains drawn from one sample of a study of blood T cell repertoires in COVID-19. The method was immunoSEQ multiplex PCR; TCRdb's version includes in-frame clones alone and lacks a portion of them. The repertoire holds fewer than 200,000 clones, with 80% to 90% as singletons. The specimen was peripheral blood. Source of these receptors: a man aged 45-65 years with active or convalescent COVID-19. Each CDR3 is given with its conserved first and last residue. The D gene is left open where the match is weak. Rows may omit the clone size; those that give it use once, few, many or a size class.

CDR3: CASSQDGTLRAPLHF
DNA: TGTGCCAGCAGCCAAGATGGGACATTGCGTGCACCCCTCCACTTT
J: TRBJ1-6
D: -
size: few
V: TRBV3-1/TRBV3-2

CDR3: CASSLSGGYNEQYF
DNA: TGTGCCAGCAGTTTGTCGGGGGGCTACAACGAGCAGTACTTC
J: TRBJ2-7
D: -
size: -
V: TRBV28

CDR3: CASSLALGSYGYTF
DNA: TGTGCCAGCAGCTTAGCGCTGGGGAGCTATGGCTACACCTTC
J: TRBJ1-2
D: -
size: few
V: TRBV7-2

CDR3: CASSPGGGATGSYEQYF
DNA: TGTGCCAGCAGCCCGGGTGGGGGCGCTACCGGCTCCTACGAGCAGTACTTC
J: TRBJ2-7
D: -
size: -
V: TRBV5-4

CDR3: CASSRQGSGTEAFF
DNA: TGTGCCAGCAGCAGACAGGGCTCGGGGACTGAAGCTTTCTTT
J: TRBJ1-1
D: TRBD1
size: -
V: TRBV9

CDR3: CASTPGDGRAEAFF
DNA: TGTGCCAGCACCCCAGGGGATGGAAGGGCTGAAGCTTTCTTT
J: TRBJ1-1
D: -
size: -
V: TRBV2

CDR3: CASSLRTDPYNEQFF
DNA: TGTGCCAGCAGCTTGAGGACAGACCCTTACAATGAGCAGTTCTTC
J: TRBJ2-1
D: -
size: -
V: TRBV5-5

CDR3: CAWSQGDVRGFF
DNA: TGTGCCTGGAGTCAGGGGGACGTCCGTGGGTTCTTC
J: TRBJ2-1
D: TRBD1
size: -
V: TRBV30

CDR3: CASSDQGVPDTQYF
DNA: TGTGCCAGCAGCGATCAAGGGGTTCCGGATACGCAGTATTTT
J: TRBJ2-3
D: -
size: -
V: TRBV5-4

CDR3: CASSADRHTEAFF
DNA: TGTGCCAGCTCAGCGGACAGACACACTGAAGCTTTCTTT
J: TRBJ1-1
D: -
size: -
V: TRBV18

CDR3: CASSPTGGIADTQYF
DNA: TGCGCCAGCAGCCCGACAGGGGGCATCGCAGATACGCAGTATTTT
J: TRBJ2-3
D: TRBD1
size: -
V: TRBV5-1

CDR3: CASSDPGTGSTKQYF
DNA: TGTGCCAGCAGCGACCCCGGGACAGGGAGTACGAAGCAGTACTTC
J: TRBJ2-7
D: TRBD1
size: -
V: TRBV3-1/TRBV3-2

CDR3: CASSPLSQGHTEAFF
DNA: TGTGCCAGCAGCCCTCTATCGCAGGGCCACACTGAAGCTTTCTTT
J: TRBJ1-1
D: -
size: -
V: TRBV3-1/TRBV3-2

CDR3: CASSLVTEKWETQYF
DNA: TGCGCCAGCAGCTTGGTAACCGAGAAGTGGGAGACCCAGTACTTC
J: TRBJ2-5
D: -
size: -
V: TRBV5-1

CDR3: CAISESVDGSASYNEQFF
DNA: TGTGCCATCAGTGAGTCTGTAGACGGGAGCGCATCCTACAATGAGCAGTTCTTC
J: TRBJ2-1
D: -
size: -
V: TRBV10-3

CDR3: CASSQSATTGSQETQYF
DNA: TGCGCCAGCAGTCAATCGGCGACGACAGGCTCCCAAGAGACCCAGTACTTC
J: TRBJ2-5
D: -
size: -
V: TRBV23-1

CDR3: CARSRGGSGGVADTQYF
DNA: TGCGCCCGCAGCCGAGGGGGGAGCGGGGGGGTTGCAGATACGCAGTATTTT
J: TRBJ2-3
D: TRBD2
size: -
V: TRBV4-3

CDR3: CASSGQGAPSGNTIYF
DNA: TGTGCCAGCAGTGGTCAGGGGGCTCCCTCTGGAAACACCATATATTTT
J: TRBJ1-3
D: TRBD1
size: -
V: TRBV6-1

CDR3: CATSMGQGAYEQYF
DNA: TGTGCCACCAGTATGGGACAGGGGGCATACGAGCAGTACTTC
J: TRBJ2-7
D: TRBD1
size: -
V: TRBV24-1

CDR3: CASSMDRGTEAFF
DNA: TGCGCCAGCAGCATGGACAGGGGGACTGAAGCTTTCTTT
J: TRBJ1-1
D: TRBD1
size: few
V: TRBV5-1

CDR3: CASSLISLAGGPEQFF
DNA: TGTGCCAGCAGCTTAATATCGCTAGCGGGGGGGCCTGAGCAGTTCTTC
J: TRBJ2-1
D: TRBD2
size: -
V: TRBV7-2

CDR3: CASSLDDRGHYGYTF
DNA: TGTGCCAGCAGCTTAGATGACAGGGGGCATTATGGCTACACCTTC
J: TRBJ1-2
D: TRBD1
size: -
V: TRBV7-2

CDR3: CASSFRAQAGSSTEAFF
DNA: TGTGCCAGCAGCTTCAGGGCCCAGGCAGGTTCCTCTACTGAAGCTTTCTTT
J: TRBJ1-1
D: -
size: -
V: TRBV13

CDR3: CAWSSVLNTEAFF
DNA: TGTGCCTGGAGCTCGGTCCTGAACACTGAAGCTTTCTTT
J: TRBJ1-1
D: -
size: -
V: TRBV30

CDR3: CASSRTMGLAAPSSYNEQFF
DNA: TGTGCCAGCAGCCGCACTATGGGACTAGCGGCACCGAGCTCCTACAATGAGCAGTTCTTC
J: TRBJ2-1
D: TRBD2
size: -
V: TRBV7-3

CDR3: CATSDSWTAQYNEQFF
DNA: TGTGCCACCAGTGACTCATGGACAGCCCAATACAATGAGCAGTTCTTC
J: TRBJ2-1
D: -
size: -
V: TRBV24-1

CDR3: CASSLTGRRGGYGYTF
DNA: TGTGCCAGCAGTTTGACAGGACGCCGAGGGGGCTATGGCTACACCTTC
J: TRBJ1-2
D: -
size: -
V: TRBV6-5

CDR3: CASSRGAGHQFLSGNTIYF
DNA: TGTGCCAGCAGCCGAGGAGCGGGACACCAATTCCTCTCTGGAAACACCATATATTTT
J: TRBJ1-3
D: -
size: -
V: TRBV6-6

CDR3: CASRTGQSNTGELFF
DNA: TGTGCCAGTAGAACCGGACAGTCGAACACCGGGGAGCTGTTTTTT
J: TRBJ2-2
D: -
size: -
V: TRBV19

CDR3: CASSLAGGEGETQYF
DNA: TGTGCCAGCAGCCTCGCTGGGGGGGAGGGAGAGACCCAGTACTTC
J: TRBJ2-5
D: TRBD2
size: -
V: TRBV7-3

CDR3: CASRDRETQYF
DNA: TGTGCCAGCAGAGACAGAGAGACCCAGTACTTC
J: TRBJ2-5
D: -
size: many
V: TRBV12-3/TRBV12-4